This TCR beta chain appears in the sequencing data of a study of T cell responses to AZD1222 COVID-19 vaccine. General study points: Baseline testing showed seropositivity in only 5 or 6 AZD1222 recipients.

The CDR3 sequence is 15 residues long. The germline CDR1 and CDR2 sequences are MNHEY and SVGAGI. The V and J ends lost 6 bases and 2 bases respectively, with 14 bases between them. Assay used: immunoSEQ multiplex PCR; TCRdb lists only in-frame clones, some missing. The sample contains about 100,000 clones, 90% of which appear only once. The table lists this clone with a count of one. Its antigen is unknown. The sample here was peripheral blood, taken on day 0 of AZD1222 vaccination. The TCR originated in an adult in good health. This chain connects TRBV6-5 to TRBJ2-1; D remains ambiguous. CDR3 nucleotides: TGTGCCAGCAGACGGACGGATGCCCCCTACAATGAGCAGTTCTTC. This gives the protein CASRRTDAPYNEQFF.